The 24 T cell receptor beta chains in this list originate from one sample, sequenced in a study of cytomegalovirus exposure and HLA in healthy donors. Primers for the PCR totalled 60 Vbeta and 13 Jbeta. Profiling relied on immunoSEQ multiplex PCR, and the TCRdb table lists in-frame clones only, not all of them. There are more than 95,000 clones in the sample; over 60% occur only once, and 9.5% to 15% lies in the top ten. The sequenced sample consisted of PBMCs. The receptors come from a woman aged 40-49 years in good health and CMV-seropositive.

V and J are TRBV21-1 and TRBJ2-7; whether TRBD2, the table's D call, matches the DNA was not checked. TRBV21-1 is described as a pseudogene. This CDR3 has 15 amino acids. The CDR3 sequence is CASNVASGREWVAYF. The CDR3 DNA reads as TGTGCCAGCAATGTGGCTAGCGGGAGGGAATGGGTTGCGTACTTC.

This chain joins TRBV10-3 and TRBJ2-5; 10 bases are a match to TRBD2. Near its end, the DNA agrees better with TRBJ2-7, so the J call may be wrong. The CDR3 spans 14 residues. Germline V gene sequence: CDR1 ENHRY, CDR2 SYGVKD. CDR3 loop: CAIRTSGLAYEQYF. CDR3 DNA sequence: TGTGCCATCAGGACTAGCGGGCTAGCCTACGAGCAGTACTTC.

This clone has a handful of counts. The genes are TRBV10-2 and TRBJ2-5; tentative D call: TRBD1 (5 bases). V shed 5 bases and J shed 3 bases, with 7 bases lying between them. The CDR3 has 12 residues. CDR1 and CDR2 (germline): WSHSY, SAAADI. For the CDR3, the DNA is TGCGCCAGCAGTACAGGAAAAGAGACCCAGTACTTC. Translated, it gives CASSTGKETQYF.

This clone was detected only once. The J gene is TRBJ2-1, the V gene TRBV11-2, with D tentatively TRBD2 (6 bases). Trimming left V 5 bases short and J 4 bases short, with 15 bases between. The CDR3 is made up of 15 amino acids. Germline lookup yields CDR1 SGHAT and CDR2 FQNNGV. Here the CDR3 reads CASSRGLQEYNEQFF. The CDR3 nucleotides read TGTGCCAGCAGCCGGGGACTCCAGGAATACAATGAGCAGTTCTTC. Supplemented by reference TRBV11-2 and TRBJ2-1, the full variable domain reads EAGVAQSPRYKIIEKRQSVAFWCNPISGHATLYWYQQILGQGPKLLIQFQNNGVVDDSQLPKDRFSAERLKGVDSTLKIQPAKLEDSAVYLCASSRGLQEYNEQFFGPGTRLTVL.

The chain is built from TRBV5-1 and TRBJ2-1; 13 bases fit TRBD2. Germline CDR1 SGHRS, CDR2 YFSETQ. The CDR3 contains 16 residues. The V gene end was trimmed by 0 bases and the J gene end by 8 bases; junction bases not matched to a gene: 5. The CDR3 loop reads CASSLARTSGRYEQFF. In DNA, the CDR3 is TGCGCCAGCAGCTTGGCCAGGACTAGCGGGAGATATGAGCAGTTCTTC.

J is TRBJ2-7 and V is TRBV30; no clear D. Germline CDR1 is GTSNPN and CDR2 is SVGIG (reference sequence). Trimming shortened V by 8 bases and J by 3 bases, and 8 bases separated the two germline ends. This CDR3 contains 10 residues. The DNA for the CDR3 is TGTGCCCTCGGGTTCTACGAGCAGTACTTC. Protein sequence: CALGFYEQYF.

This chain links TRBV2 with TRBJ2-7; weak D call: TRBD2 (6 bases). CDR3 length: 12 residues. CDR1 and CDR2 from the germline V gene are SNHLY and FYNNEI. CDR3 region: CAIGRGIYEQYF. The CDR3 bases are TGTGCTATCGGACGGGGGATCTACGAGCAGTACTTC.

This clone came up a few times. The chain is built from TRBV4-1 and TRBJ1-5; no clear D. The V and J ends lost 4 bases and 7 bases respectively, with 14 bases between them. Germline V gene lookup returns CDR1 MGHRA and CDR2 YSYEKL. The CDR3 length is 14 residues. CDR3 sequence (DNA): TGCGCCAGCAGCCCCGGGAGGTTGGACCAGCCCCAGCATTTT. It specifies CASSPGRLDQPQHF.

The chain uses TRBV28 and TRBJ2-1; TRBD2 aligns across 8 bases. The CDR3 consists of 16 residues. Looked up from germline, CDR1 is MDHEN and CDR2 is SYDVKM. With V trimmed by 1 base and J by 4 bases, 6 bases remained unmatched. The CDR3 is CASSLSGGGWYNEQFF. In DNA form, the CDR3 reads TGTGCCAGCAGTTTATCGGGGGGGGGCTGGTACAATGAGCAGTTCTTC.

The chain is built from TRBV18 and TRBJ2-2; 7 nucleotides line up with TRBD2. V lost 3 bases to trimming and J lost 4 bases; unmatched junction nucleotides: 5. This CDR3 is built from 15 residues. Germline V CDR1 and CDR2: KGHSH, LQKENI. The CDR3 reads CASSPRESLTGELFF. CDR3 DNA sequence: TGTGCCAGCTCACCGCGGGAGAGCCTCACCGGGGAGCTGTTTTTT.

The gene calls are TRBV29-1 and TRBJ2-7; D is possibly TRBD1 (6 bases). From germline, CDR1 is SQVTM and CDR2 ANQGSEA. The CDR3 is made up of 13 amino acids. The V end lost 1 base, the J end lost 2 bases, and 9 bases lay between the germline ends. DNA for the CDR3: TGCAGCGTTGAAGTGCAGGGGACCTACGAGCAGTACTTC. Residues: CSVEVQGTYEQYF.

The rearrangement joins TRBV7-8 to TRBJ1-4; no definite D call. This CDR3 contains 14 residues. Trimming removed 1 base from V and 5 bases from J, with 8 bases in between. Per germline, CDR1 SGHVS and CDR2 FQNEAQ. Here the CDR3 DNA reads TGTGCCAGCAGCTTAGGGACTGGGAATGAAAAACTGTTTTTT. This encodes CASSLGTGNEKLFF.

This chain's CDR3 is CASSLGGVDGYTF. The CDR3 region has the DNA TGTGCCAGCAGTTTAGGGGGGGTTGATGGCTACACCTTC. The chain uses TRBV28 and TRBJ1-2; D perhaps matches TRBD1 (5 bases). Trimming removed 2 bases at V and 6 bases at J, with 10 bases between. This CDR3 has 13 amino acids. Germline CDR1 and CDR2: MDHEN and SYDVKM.

The gene calls are TRBV28 and TRBJ2-7; 7 bases are shared with TRBD1. Trimming cost V 3 bases and J 1 base; bases outside gene matches: 6. The length of the CDR3 is 15 residues. Germline assignment: CDR1 MDHEN and CDR2 SYDVKM. Here the CDR3 reads CASSFERGLSYEQYF. CDR3 DNA sequence: TGTGCCAGCAGTTTCGAAAGGGGGCTGTCCTACGAGCAGTACTTC. Together with reference TRBV28 and TRBJ2-7, the CDR3 gives the full variable domain: DVKVTQSSRYLVKRTGEKVFLECVQDMDHENMFWYRQDPGLGLRLIYFSYDVKMKEKGDIPEGYSVSREKKERFSLILESASTNQTSMYLCASSFERGLSYEQYFGPGTRLTVT.

This clone was seen a single time. J is TRBJ2-7 and V is TRBV27; D ambiguous. V was cut by 5 bases and J by 3 bases, with 17 bases left in between. CDR3 length: 15 amino acids. The germline V gene has CDR1 MNHEY and CDR2 SMNVEV (reference sequence). CDR3 bases: TGTGCCAGCAGTGTCCTGGGCAGTTTCTACTACGAGCAGTACTTC. It codes for CASSVLGSFYYEQYF.

Here the CDR3 DNA reads TGCGCCAGCAGTTTTGGGCAGGTGGGCTCAGACTATGGCTACACCTTC. As protein: CASSFGQVGSDYGYTF. The chain uses TRBV10-2 and TRBJ1-2; D is uncertain. CDR3 size: 16 residues. Germline CDR1 is WSHSY and CDR2 is SAAADI. The V gene lost 5 bases and the J gene lost 3 bases, with 19 bases spanning the gap.

This clone was observed a handful of times. CDR3 nucleotides: TGTGCCAGCAGTGATCAGACGGGAGATACGCAGTATTTT. It is translated as CASSDQTGDTQYF. The chain is built from TRBV6-4 and TRBJ2-3; D unclear. V was shortened by 3 bases and J by 5 bases, with 9 bases between the two germline ends. The CDR3 extends over 13 amino acids. Germline V CDR1 and CDR2: MRHNA, SNTAGT.

The sample holds one count of this clone. The V gene is TRBV10-3, the J gene TRBJ1-2; TRBD1 matches at 8 bases. The V gene end was trimmed by 4 bases and the J gene end by 6 bases; junction bases not matched to a gene: 4. The CDR3 spans 13 residues. Germline CDR1 is ENHRY and CDR2 is SYGVKD. The CDR3 bases are TGTGCCATCAGTGGATTGGACAGGGATGGCTACACCTTC. This gives the protein CAISGLDRDGYTF.

This sequence joins TRBV5-6 and TRBJ1-5; possible D gene TRBD1, 6 bases. Trimming stripped 4 bases from V and 7 bases from J, with 15 bases between. From germline, CDR1 is SGHDT and CDR2 YYEEEE. The CDR3 is 14 residues long. The DNA for the CDR3 is TGTGCCAGCAGCCAGACTACAGGGATACAGCCCCAGCATTTT. Its protein product is CASSQTTGIQPQHF.

This rearrangement joins TRBV11-2 to TRBJ2-7; 10 bases map to TRBD2. The V segment lost 5 bases and the J segment 1 base; nucleotides outside the gene matches: 5. The CDR3 sequence is 15 residues long. From germline, CDR1 is SGHAT and CDR2 FQNNGV. CDR3 sequence (DNA): TGTGCCAGCAGCCCCTGGACTAGCGGATCCTACGAGCAGTACTTC. Translated, it gives CASSPWTSGSYEQYF.

V gene TRBV2 combines with J gene TRBJ1-6; the match to TRBD1 covers 7 bases. Trimming at V came to 6 bases and at J to 7 bases, leaving 6 bases not matched to a gene. The germline CDR1 and CDR2 sequences are SNHLY and FYNNEI. This CDR3 region has 14 residues. CDR3 coding DNA: TGTGCCAGCAGAGCTGACAGGGACAATTCACCCCTCCACTTT. This translates into CASRADRDNSPLHF.

The CDR3 region has the DNA TGTGCCAGCGGACAGCTTTCCTACGAGCAGTACTTC. Residues: CASGQLSYEQYF. V usage is TRBV27 and J usage is TRBJ2-7; perhaps TRBD1 as D (6 bases). Germline assignment: CDR1 MNHEY and CDR2 SMNVEV (reference sequence). CDR3 length: 12 amino acids. V was shortened by 8 bases and J by 1 base, with 9 bases between the two germline ends.

V gene TRBV30 combines with J gene TRBJ1-5, with a tentative D call TRBD1 (5 bases). CDR3 size: 12 residues. Germline assignment: CDR1 GTSNPN and CDR2 SVGIG (reference sequence). Between the trimmed V and J ends, which lost 1 base and 5 bases, there was a span of 6 bases. The DNA of the CDR3 is TGTGCCTGGAGTGGGGGGGATCAGCCCCAGCATTTT. Protein product: CAWSGGDQPQHF.

The V call is TRBV6-5, the J call TRBJ1-2; no clear D gene. This CDR3 spans 11 amino acids. The germline V and J ends were trimmed by 4 bases and 4 bases, with 4 bases remaining between them. Germline V lookup: CDR1 MNHEY, CDR2 SVGAGI. Here the CDR3 reads CASSSGYGYTF. CDR3 nucleotide sequence: TGTGCCAGCAGTTCAGGCTATGGCTACACCTTC.